The clone carrying this T cell receptor (beta chain) was counted many times. These data originate in a study of T-cell reconstitution after alpha-beta-depleted transplantation in children. The V gene's germline CDR1 is MNHEY and CDR2 SMNVEV (reference sequence). The J segment lost 0 bases and the V segment lost 7 bases, leaving 14 bases of the junction unmatched. The CDR3 length is 19 residues. Library preparation (for TCRbeta) was performed with unique molecular identifiers. TCRdb processed the PCR reads anew with MiXCR; each CDR3 protein has one entry. The profile shows more than 200,000 distinct CDR3 sequences, around 25% of them singletons.

This sample comprised PBMCs, obtained before TCRalphabeta/CD19-depleted stem cell transplant. This clonotype originated in a girl aged 2 to 9 with Fanconi anemia, due to receive a stem cell transplant. This sequence joins TRBV27 and TRBJ2-1, with 11 positions matching TRBD2. The chain's CDR3 is CASNFIGTSGLSSYNEQFF. CDR3 nucleotide sequence: TGTGCCAGCAACTTCATCGGGACTAGCGGTTTGAGCTCCTACAATGAGCAGTTCTTC.